A single sample is the source of the 32 T cell receptor beta chains below, sequenced in a study of beta chain features in type 1 diabetes. Reverse transcription of all isolated RNA meant that expressed TCRB transcripts were sequenced. Some clones are missing from TCRdb's copy, which holds only in-frame ones; the method was immunoSEQ multiplex PCR. The repertoire holds about half a million clones, with approximately 31% as singletons. The sample was naive CD4+ T cells from blood. The origin of the receptors is a man aged 18 to 29 in good health.

Note on this clone: The same CDR3 can be traced to other DNA sequences in this sample. The rearrangement joins TRBV9 to TRBJ2-1; tentative D call: TRBD1 (6 bases). V was cut by 4 bases and J by 4 bases, with 12 bases left in between. In germline, CDR1 is SGDLS, CDR2 YYNGEE. The CDR3 has 14 residues. For the CDR3, the DNA is TGTGCCAGCAGCTCACGGACAGTTTACAATGAGCAGTTCTTC. Its protein is CASSSRTVYNEQFF. The full variable domain, with the rest looked up from reference TRBV9 and TRBJ2-1, is DSGVTQTPKHLITATGQRVTLRCSPRSGDLSVYWYQQSLDQGLQFLIQYYNGEERAKGNILERFSAQQFPDLHSELNLSSLELGDSALYFCASSSRTVYNEQFFGPGTRLTVL.

This clone was detected only a few times. This chain uses TRBV30 with TRBJ2-5; 11 bases fit TRBD2. CDR1 and CDR2 (germline): GTSNPN, SVGIG (reference sequence). The V gene end was trimmed by 0 bases and the J gene end by 9 bases; junction bases not matched to a gene: 9. The CDR3 length is 15 residues. The CDR3 bases are TGTGCCTGGAGTGTACTAGCGGGAGTTTTATACGCCCAGTACTTC. Translating gives CAWSVLAGVLYAQYF. Based on the CDR3 plus reference TRBV30 and TRBJ2-5, the full variable domain is SQTIHQWPATLVQPVGSPLSLECTVEGTSNPNLYWYRQAAGRGLQLLFYSVGIGQISSEVPQNLSASRPQDRQFILSSKKLLLSDSGFYLCAWSVLAGVLYAQYFGPGTRLLVL.

This clone has just a few counts. The chain recombines TRBV25-1 with TRBJ1-5; D unclear. Between the trimmed V and J ends, which lost 3 bases and 1 base, there was a span of 10 bases. The CDR3 contains 15 residues. CDR1 is MGHDK, CDR2 SYGVNS, per germline. The CDR3 protein is CASSDHSESNQPQHF. Here the CDR3 DNA reads TGTGCCAGCAGTGACCACAGTGAAAGCAATCAGCCCCAGCATTTT.

The gene calls are TRBV6-5 and TRBJ2-4, with 10 bases fitting TRBD1. Germline CDR1 reads MNHEY; CDR2 reads SVGAGI. Losses at the gene ends were 8 bases for V and 8 bases for J; bases not matched to a gene: 6. The CDR3 has 13 residues. As DNA, the CDR3 is TGTGCCAGCGCCCGGACAGGGGGGTACATTCAGTACTTC. This translates into CASARTGGYIQYF.

The chain has TRBV4-1 and TRBJ2-7, with D possibly being TRBD2 (6 bases). Germline values: CDR1 MGHRA, CDR2 YSYEKL. This CDR3 comprises 15 residues. The germline V and J ends were trimmed by 1 base and 1 base, with 11 bases remaining between them. DNA of the CDR3: TGCGCCAGCAGCCAAGGCGTAGCGGAGTCCTACGAGCAGTACTTC. Amino acids: CASSQGVAESYEQYF.

This clone was counted a few times. The CDR3 reads CSVEDPATGSYEQYF. As DNA, the CDR3 is TGCAGCGTTGAAGATCCGGCGACAGGAAGCTACGAGCAGTACTTC. The chain carries TRBV29-1 and TRBJ2-7; the D gene is possibly TRBD1 (6 bases). V was trimmed by 0 bases and J by 3 bases, leaving 15 bases between them. Germline V gene sequence: CDR1 SQVTM, CDR2 ANQGSEA. The CDR3 is 15 residues long.

This clone showed up just a few times. The chain has TRBV23-1 and TRBJ1-2; D remains ambiguous. TRBV23-1 is given ORF status, its function remaining uncertain. V shed 0 bases and J shed 4 bases, with 6 bases lying between them. This CDR3 contains 13 residues. CDR3 amino acids: CASSQSVSYGYTF. The CDR3 region has the DNA TGCGCCAGCAGTCAATCAGTCAGCTATGGCTACACCTTC.

J is TRBJ2-5 and V is TRBV11-2; the D gene could be TRBD1 or TRBD2 (5 bases each). The germline V gene has CDR1 SGHAT and CDR2 FQNNGV. The CDR3 is 15 residues long. V lost 6 bases and J 2 bases, leaving 16 bases between the germline ends. For the CDR3, the DNA is TGTGCCAGCAGGTCTCCGGGACGGACACAAGAGACCCAGTACTTC. Its translation is CASRSPGRTQETQYF.

In this sample, this clone turned up a few times. The chain combines TRBV30 with TRBJ2-1, with D possibly being TRBD1 or TRBD2 (5 bases each). The V and J ends lost 0 bases and 8 bases respectively, with 20 bases between them. Germline V gene data show CDR1 as GTSNPN and CDR2 as SVGIG (reference sequence). The CDR3 sequence is 16 residues long. CDR3 protein: CAWSVFRDRDLDEQFF. CDR3 nucleotides: TGTGCCTGGAGTGTCTTCAGGGACCGGGACCTGGATGAGCAGTTCTTC. Looking up the rest from reference TRBV30 and TRBJ2-1 gives the full variable domain: SQTIHQWPATLVQPVGSPLSLECTVEGTSNPNLYWYRQAAGRGLQLLFYSVGIGQISSEVPQNLSASRPQDRQFILSSKKLLLSDSGFYLCAWSVFRDRDLDEQFFGPGTRLTVL.

V is TRBV30 and J is TRBJ1-3; 7 bases are shared with TRBD1. The CDR3 is 14 residues long. J gave up 8 bases and V 6 bases, and 13 bases lay outside the gene matches. The germline V gene has CDR1 GTSNPN and CDR2 SVGIG (reference sequence). The CDR3 region is CACGQAGDLDTIYF. In DNA form, the CDR3 reads TGTGCCTGCGGACAGGCCGGGGACCTGGACACCATATATTTT.

This clone showed up just a few times. V gene TRBV4-1 combines with J gene TRBJ2-1; TRBD2 might be the D (6 bases). CDR1 is MGHRA, CDR2 YSYEKL, per germline. V gave up 1 base and J gave up 6 bases, with 10 bases separating them. CDR3 length: 14 residues. The CDR3 sequence is CASSQVLASNEQFF. Written as DNA, the CDR3 is TGCGCCAGCAGCCAAGTTCTAGCGTCCAATGAGCAGTTCTTC.

The genes are TRBV29-1 and TRBJ2-2; maybe TRBD1 (6 bases). CDR1 and CDR2 (germline): SQVTM, ANQGSEA. The V end lost 7 bases, the J end lost 4 bases, and 7 bases lay between the germline ends. This CDR3 contains 11 residues. CDR3 in amino acids: CSARGTGELFF. Here the CDR3 DNA reads TGCAGCGCCAGGGGCACCGGGGAGCTGTTTTTT.

The V call is TRBV11-2, the J call TRBJ2-1; 9 bases align to TRBD1. The CDR3 runs to 15 residues. The V segment lost 3 bases and the J segment 7 bases; nucleotides outside the gene matches: 7. Germline V gene data show CDR1 as SGHAT and CDR2 as FQNNGV. The DNA of the CDR3 is TGTGCCAGCAGCTTGGGGACAGGGCGAGGGAATGAGCAGTTCTTC. Its translation: CASSLGTGRGNEQFF.

This chain joins TRBV7-9 and TRBJ2-2; the D is unclear. CDR3 size: 13 residues. Trimming shortened V by 2 bases and J by 6 bases, and 7 bases separated the two germline ends. CDR1 SEHNR and CDR2 FQNEAQ come from the germline V gene (reference sequence). CDR3 nucleotides: TGTGCCAGCAGCTTATGGGGTTCCGGGGAGCTGTTTTTT. This gives the protein CASSLWGSGELFF.

The V gene is TRBV6-6, the J gene TRBJ2-7; D gene uncertain. The CDR3 totals 11 residues. The V end was cut by 7 bases, the J end by 3 bases, with 7 bases between. Germline-derived CDR1 and CDR2 are MNHNY and SVGAGI (reference sequence). The CDR3 region is CASTDGYEQYF. In DNA form, the CDR3 reads TGTGCCAGCACGGATGGCTACGAGCAGTACTTC.

The chain is built from TRBV30 and TRBJ1-2; the D gene is possibly TRBD1 (5 bases). With 2 bases removed from V and 1 base from J, the gap between germline ends came to 8 bases. This CDR3 comprises 13 residues. Germline V gives CDR1 GTSNPN, CDR2 SVGIG (reference sequence). The CDR3 DNA reads as TGTGCCTGGAGTCACGGACATAACTATGGCTACACCTTC. Amino acid sequence: CAWSHGHNYGYTF.

This chain connects TRBV30 to TRBJ1-4; D possibly corresponds to TRBD1 (5 bases). V lost 5 bases to trimming and J lost 8 bases, with 21 bases between them. Germline V gene sequence: CDR1 GTSNPN, CDR2 SVGIG (reference sequence). The CDR3 extends over 15 amino acids. The CDR3 DNA is TGTGCCTGGGGTTACCCGGGACGGGTCCAAGAAAAACTGTTTTTT. Translating gives CAWGYPGRVQEKLFF. Combining the CDR3 with reference TRBV30 and TRBJ1-4 gives the whole variable domain SQTIHQWPATLVQPVGSPLSLECTVEGTSNPNLYWYRQAAGRGLQLLFYSVGIGQISSEVPQNLSASRPQDRQFILSSKKLLLSDSGFYLCAWGYPGRVQEKLFFGSGTQLSVL.

The chain combines TRBV4-3 with TRBJ2-3; 7 positions agree with TRBD1. The V and J ends lost 3 bases and 4 bases, in that order; junction bases with no gene match: 4. The CDR3 length is 14 residues. From germline, CDR1 is LGHNA and CDR2 YSLEER. The CDR3 is CASSHSGQSDTQYF. The CDR3 region has the DNA TGCGCCAGCAGCCATTCGGGACAGTCAGATACGCAGTATTTT.

This clone has only a few counts. V gene TRBV5-1 combines with J gene TRBJ2-3; TRBD2 matches 10 bases. V was clipped by 3 bases and J by 2 bases; unmatched bases: 3. The CDR3 sequence is 15 residues long. The germline gives CDR1 SGHRS, CDR2 YFSETQ. CDR3 sequence (DNA): TGCGCCAGCAGCTACCTAGCGGGAGCCACAGATACGCAGTATTTT. Its translation is CASSYLAGATDTQYF. The full variable domain, completed using reference TRBV5-1 and TRBJ2-3, is KAGVTQTPRYLIKTRGQQVTLSCSPISGHRSVSWYQQTPGQGLQFLFEYFSETQRNKGNFPGRFSGRQFSNSRSEMNVSTLELGDSALYLCASSYLAGATDTQYFGPGTRLTVL.

This clone was recorded a few times. The chain is built from TRBV28 and TRBJ2-1; 8 nucleotides agree with TRBD2. This CDR3 has 14 amino acids. J was trimmed by 1 base and V by 7 bases; bases with no gene match: 3. Per the germline V gene, CDR1 is MDHEN and CDR2 is SYDVKM. This CDR3 reads CASTGGRSYNEQFF. The CDR3 DNA reads as TGTGCCAGCACGGGCGGGAGGTCCTACAATGAGCAGTTCTTC.

This clone occurred a few times. The chain recombines TRBV25-1 with TRBJ2-5; perhaps D is TRBD1 or TRBD2 (5 bases each). The CDR3 spans 13 residues. Germline lookup yields CDR1 MGHDK and CDR2 SYGVNS. Trimming removed 8 bases at V and 5 bases at J, with 15 bases between. CDR3 residues: CASQTRGSETQYF. CDR3 coding DNA: TGTGCCAGCCAAACTCGGGGCTCCGAGACCCAGTACTTC.

This clone was detected only a few times. J is TRBJ2-7 and V is TRBV10-3, with 7 bases aligning to TRBD1. The V gene end was trimmed by 3 bases and the J gene end by 0 bases; junction bases not matched to a gene: 5. The CDR3 runs 15 residues. Germline V CDR1 and CDR2: ENHRY, SYGVKD. The CDR3 DNA sequence: TGTGCCATCAGTGAAGGACAGGCCGGCTCCTACGAGCAGTACTTC. Its translation is CAISEGQAGSYEQYF.

The rearrangement joins TRBV19 to TRBJ2-1; 11 nucleotides agree with TRBD2. CDR1 and CDR2 (germline): LNHDA, SQIVND (reference sequence). The CDR3 loop spans 13 amino acids. V lost 6 bases to trimming and J lost 8 bases; unmatched junction nucleotides: 3. The CDR3 protein is CASRLAGAYEQFF. The CDR3 DNA follows: TGTGCCAGTAGACTAGCGGGAGCCTATGAGCAGTTCTTC. Full variable domain (rest looked up from reference TRBV19 and TRBJ2-1): DGGITQSPKYLFRKEGQNVTLSCEQNLNHDAMYWYRQDPGQGLRLIYYSQIVNDFQKGDIAEGYSVSREKKESFPLTVTSAQKNPTAFYLCASRLAGAYEQFFGPGTRLTVL.

The chain joins TRBV6-1 to TRBJ2-1, with 9 bases fitting TRBD2. Germline CDR1 MNHNS, CDR2 SASEGT. Trimming took 6 bases from V and 7 from J; bases not matched to a gene: 10. The CDR3 has 15 amino acids. DNA for the CDR3: TGTGCCAGCAGGGAGATAGCGGGAGTGATAAATGAGCAGTTCTTC. This gives the protein CASREIAGVINEQFF.

Concerning this clone itself: Different DNA sequences within this sample yield the same CDR3. The V gene is TRBV7-2, the J gene TRBJ2-5; maybe TRBD1 (6 bases). The V gene lost 5 bases and the J gene lost 1 base, with 11 bases spanning the gap. CDR1 is SGHTA, CDR2 FQGNSA, per germline. The CDR3 covers 14 residues. In DNA, the CDR3 is TGTGCCAGCAGCCTGGACAGAGCCCAAGAGACCCAGTACTTC. It codes for CASSLDRAQETQYF.

The chain is built from TRBV30 and TRBJ1-1; D uncertain. The CDR3 has 14 residues. Deletions cut 4 bases from V and 1 base from J, with 13 bases between. Per germline, CDR1 GTSNPN and CDR2 SVGIG (reference sequence). CDR3 in amino acids: CAWILRSRNTEAFF. DNA of the CDR3: TGTGCCTGGATTCTCAGGAGCCGGAACACTGAAGCTTTCTTT.

Points on this clone: Other DNA sequences in this specimen translate into the identical CDR3. The gene calls are TRBV25-1 and TRBJ2-5; D not certain. Between the trimmed V and J ends, which lost 6 bases and 5 bases, there was a span of 4 bases. Germline V gene lookup returns CDR1 MGHDK and CDR2 SYGVNS. This CDR3 has 10 residues. The CDR3 region is CASRRETQYF. The CDR3 nucleotides are TGTGCCAGCAGGAGGGAGACCCAGTACTTC.

The CDR3 loop is CASSVSARYNEQFF. DNA for the CDR3: TGTGCCAGCAGCGTATCGGCGCGTTACAATGAGCAGTTCTTC. The chain uses TRBV9 and TRBJ2-1; D uncertain. The germline CDR1 and CDR2 sequences are SGDLS and YYNGEE. The CDR3 is made up of 14 amino acids. Trimming shortened V by 1 base and J by 4 bases, and 9 bases separated the two germline ends.

This sequence joins TRBV9 and TRBJ2-2; 7 bases match TRBD1. The germline V gene has CDR1 SGDLS and CDR2 YYNGEE. J lost 4 bases, V lost 6 bases, and 3 bases had no gene match. This CDR3 is 13 amino acids long. CDR3 DNA: TGTGCCAGCAACAGGGGCCGCACCGGGGAGCTGTTTTTT. It codes for CASNRGRTGELFF. Full variable domain (rest looked up from reference TRBV9 and TRBJ2-2): DSGVTQTPKHLITATGQRVTLRCSPRSGDLSVYWYQQSLDQGLQFLIQYYNGEERAKGNILERFSAQQFPDLHSELNLSSLELGDSALYFCASNRGRTGELFFGEGSRLTVL.

This chain connects TRBV2 to TRBJ2-4; 8 bases map to TRBD1. V shed 5 bases, J shed 5 bases, and the junction held 8 bases outside the gene matches. CDR3 length: 15 amino acids. Per germline, CDR1 SNHLY and CDR2 FYNNEI. CDR3 nucleotides: TGTGCCAGCAGTCCGGACAGGGTGGCACAAAACATTCAGTACTTC. It encodes CASSPDRVAQNIQYF.

The V gene is TRBV4-2, the J gene TRBJ2-7; D unresolved. Trimming shortened V by 3 bases and J by 5 bases, and 11 bases separated the two germline ends. The CDR3 totals 13 residues. Germline CDR1 LGHNA, CDR2 YNFKEQ. CDR3 in DNA: TGTGCCAGCAGCCATTTGGGTTTACACGAGCAGTACTTC. It specifies CASSHLGLHEQYF.

The table lists this clone with a few counts. V is TRBV7-9 and J is TRBJ2-3; 11 bases are a match to TRBD2. Per germline, CDR1 SEHNR and CDR2 FQNEAQ (reference sequence). CDR3 length: 16 amino acids. V trimming: 5 bases; J trimming: 0 bases; junction bases outside the gene matches: 4. The CDR3, as DNA: TGTGCCAGCAGCCCAGGACTAGCGGGTAGCACAGATACGCAGTATTTT. Its translation is CASSPGLAGSTDTQYF.